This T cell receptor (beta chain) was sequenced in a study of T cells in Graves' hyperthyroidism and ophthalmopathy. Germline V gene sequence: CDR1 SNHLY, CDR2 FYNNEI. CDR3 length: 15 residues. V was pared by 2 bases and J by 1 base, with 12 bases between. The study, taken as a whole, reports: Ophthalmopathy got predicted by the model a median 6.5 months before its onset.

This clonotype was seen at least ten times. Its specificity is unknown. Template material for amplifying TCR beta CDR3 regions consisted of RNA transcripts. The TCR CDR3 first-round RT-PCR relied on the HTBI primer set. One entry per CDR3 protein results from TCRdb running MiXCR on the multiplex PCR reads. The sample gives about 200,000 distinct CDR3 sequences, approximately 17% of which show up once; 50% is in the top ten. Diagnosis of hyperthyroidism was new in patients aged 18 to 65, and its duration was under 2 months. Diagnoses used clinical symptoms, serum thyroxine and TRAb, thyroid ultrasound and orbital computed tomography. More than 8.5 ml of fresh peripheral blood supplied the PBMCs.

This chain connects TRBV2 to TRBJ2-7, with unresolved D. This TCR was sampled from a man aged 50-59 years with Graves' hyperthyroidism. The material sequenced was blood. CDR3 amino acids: CASSELWDSSYEQYF. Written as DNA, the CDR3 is TGTGCCAGCAGTGAACTCTGGGATAGTTCCTACGAGCAGTACTTC. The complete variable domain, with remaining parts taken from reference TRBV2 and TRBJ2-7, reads EPEVTQTPSHQVTQMGQEVILRCVPISNHLYFYWYRQILGQKVEFLVSFYNNEISEKSEIFDDQFSVERPDGSNFTLKIRSTKLEDSAMYFCASSELWDSSYEQYFGPGTRLTVT.